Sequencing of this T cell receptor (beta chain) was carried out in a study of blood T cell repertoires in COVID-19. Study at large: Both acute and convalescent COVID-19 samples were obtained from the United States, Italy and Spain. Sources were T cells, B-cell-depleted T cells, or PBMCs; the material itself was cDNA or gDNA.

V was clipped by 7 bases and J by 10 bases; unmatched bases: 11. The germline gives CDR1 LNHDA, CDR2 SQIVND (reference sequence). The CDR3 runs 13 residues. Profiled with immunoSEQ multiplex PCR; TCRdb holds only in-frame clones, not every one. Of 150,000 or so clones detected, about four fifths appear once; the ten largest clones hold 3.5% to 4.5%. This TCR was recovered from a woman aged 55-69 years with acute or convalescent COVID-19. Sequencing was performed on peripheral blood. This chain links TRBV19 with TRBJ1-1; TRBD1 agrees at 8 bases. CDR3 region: CASILRTGLGAFF. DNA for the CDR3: TGTGCCAGTATTCTCCGGACAGGGCTAGGAGCTTTCTTT.